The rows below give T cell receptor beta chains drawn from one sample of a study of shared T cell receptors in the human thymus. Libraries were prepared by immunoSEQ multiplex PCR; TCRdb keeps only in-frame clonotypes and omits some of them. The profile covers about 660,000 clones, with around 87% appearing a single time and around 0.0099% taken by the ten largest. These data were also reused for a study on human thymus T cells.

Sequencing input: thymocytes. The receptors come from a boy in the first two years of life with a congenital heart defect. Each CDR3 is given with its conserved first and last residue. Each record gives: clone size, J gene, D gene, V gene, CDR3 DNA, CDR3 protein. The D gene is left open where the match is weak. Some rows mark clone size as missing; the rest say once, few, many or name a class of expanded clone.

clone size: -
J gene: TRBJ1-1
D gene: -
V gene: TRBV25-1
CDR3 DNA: TGTGCCAGTAATCGGGGGGGGAACACTGAAGCTTTCTTT
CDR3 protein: CASNRGGNTEAFF

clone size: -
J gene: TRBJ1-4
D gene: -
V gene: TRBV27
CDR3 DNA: TGTGCCAGCAGTTTAGGCAGGCAAAGGTATGAAAAACTGTTTTTT
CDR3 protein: CASSLGRQRYEKLFF

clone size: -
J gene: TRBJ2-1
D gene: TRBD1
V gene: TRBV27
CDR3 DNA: TGTGCCAGCAGGACACAGGGGAATGAGCAGTTCTTC
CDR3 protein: CASRTQGNEQFF

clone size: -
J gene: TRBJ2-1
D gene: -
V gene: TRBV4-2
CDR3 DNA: TGTGCCAGCAGCCACCGACTAGAGGGGAATGAGCAGTTCTTC
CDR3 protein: CASSHRLEGNEQFF

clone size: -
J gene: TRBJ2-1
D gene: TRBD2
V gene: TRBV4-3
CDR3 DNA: TGCGCCAGCAGCCAAGAGACGACTAGCGGGAGGGCCAATGAGCAGTTCTTC
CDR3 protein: CASSQETTSGRANEQFF

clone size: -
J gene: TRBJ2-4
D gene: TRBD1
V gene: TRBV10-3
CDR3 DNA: TGTGCCATCAGTGCCGGGACAGTGCTTCCCTGGGCCAAAAACATTCAGTACTTC
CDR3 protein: CAISAGTVLPWAKNIQYF

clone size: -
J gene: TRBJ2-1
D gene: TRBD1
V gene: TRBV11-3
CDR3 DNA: TGTGCCAGCAGCTTAGGACCCCCCGGACAGGGGGCCTACAATGAGCAGTTCTTC
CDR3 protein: CASSLGPPGQGAYNEQFF

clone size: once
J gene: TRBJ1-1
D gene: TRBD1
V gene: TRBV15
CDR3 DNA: TGTGCCACCAGCAGACCAGCAGGGGGCACTGAAGCTTTCTTT
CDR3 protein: CATSRPAGGTEAFF

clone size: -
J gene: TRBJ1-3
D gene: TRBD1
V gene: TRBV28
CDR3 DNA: TGTGCCAGCAGTTCGGGACAGGGGCCTGGAAACACCATATATTTT
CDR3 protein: CASSSGQGPGNTIYF

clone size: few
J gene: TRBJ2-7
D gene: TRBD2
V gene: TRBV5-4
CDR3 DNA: TGTGCCAGCAGCTTGATGGGGACTAGCGGGAGGCCAGCCTACGAGCAGTACTTC
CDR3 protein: CASSLMGTSGRPAYEQYF

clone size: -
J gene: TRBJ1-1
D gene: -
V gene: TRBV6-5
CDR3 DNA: TGTGCCAGCAGCAAGGGACAACCAGGGAACACTGAAGCTTTCTTT
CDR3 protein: CASSKGQPGNTEAFF

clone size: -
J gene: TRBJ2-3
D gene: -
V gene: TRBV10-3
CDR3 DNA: TGTGCCATCAGTGAGTCCGGGGAGGGCACAGATACGCAGTATTTT
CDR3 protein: CAISESGEGTDTQYF

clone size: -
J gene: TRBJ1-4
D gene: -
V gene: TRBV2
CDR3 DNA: TGTGCCAGCAGTGAGTGGGCGTGGAGGGCTTTTATTAGCGAAAAACTGTTTTTT
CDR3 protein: CASSEWAWRAFISEKLFF

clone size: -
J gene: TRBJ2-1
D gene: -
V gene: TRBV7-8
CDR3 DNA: TGTGCCAGCAGCCCAACGGGGTCTGAGCAGTTCTTC
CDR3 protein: CASSPTGSEQFF

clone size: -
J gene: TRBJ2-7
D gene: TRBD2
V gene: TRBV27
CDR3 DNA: TGTGCCAGCAGTTCAATAGCGGGAGGGCCCGCCGAGCAGTACTTC
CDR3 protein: CASSSIAGGPAEQYF

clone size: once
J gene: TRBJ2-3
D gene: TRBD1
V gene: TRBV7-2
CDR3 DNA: TGTGCCAGCAGATTGAGGACAGGCTTACTTAGCACAGATACGCAGTATTTT
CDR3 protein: CASRLRTGLLSTDTQYF

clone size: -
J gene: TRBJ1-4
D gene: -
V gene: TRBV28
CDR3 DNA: TGTGCCAGCAGTTTCTTTGGGCAGGGAAGTGCAACTAATGAAAAACTGTTTTTT
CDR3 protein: CASSFFGQGSATNEKLFF

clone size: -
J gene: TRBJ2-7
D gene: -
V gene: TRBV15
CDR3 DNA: TGTGCCACCAGCAGAGATCGTGGGGCTACCTACGAGCAGTACTTC
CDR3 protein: CATSRDRGATYEQYF

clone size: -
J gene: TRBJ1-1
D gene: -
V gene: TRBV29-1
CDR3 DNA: TGCAGCGTCCATGACCCCAGGGATGCTTTCTTT
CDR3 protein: CSVHDPRDAFF

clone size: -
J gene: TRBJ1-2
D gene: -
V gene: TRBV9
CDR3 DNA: TGTGCCAGCAGACAACAGAATGGCTACACCTTC
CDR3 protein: CASRQQNGYTF

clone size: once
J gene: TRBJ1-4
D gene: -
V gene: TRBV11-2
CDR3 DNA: TGTGCCAGCAGCCGCGGGAGGGTCCCGAATGAAAAACTGTTTTTT
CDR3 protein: CASSRGRVPNEKLFF

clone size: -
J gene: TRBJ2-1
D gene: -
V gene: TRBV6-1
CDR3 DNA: TGTGCCAGCAGCCGACGACTGCTTAGAGAGTTCTTC
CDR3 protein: CASSRRLLREFF

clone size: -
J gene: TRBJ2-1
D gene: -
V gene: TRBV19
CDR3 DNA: TGTGCCAGTAGTATGAGGGACAACCCAGACAATGAGCAGTTCTTC
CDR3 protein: CASSMRDNPDNEQFF

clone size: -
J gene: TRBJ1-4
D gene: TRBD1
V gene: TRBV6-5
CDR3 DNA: TGTGCCAGCAGTTACTTTTCCCACGGGACAGGGAATAAACTGTTTTTT
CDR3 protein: CASSYFSHGTGNKLFF

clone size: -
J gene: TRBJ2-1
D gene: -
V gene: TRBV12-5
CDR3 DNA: TGTGCTAGTGCCCGTTCGACTGTCGGTGGGGAGCAGTTCTTC
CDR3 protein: CASARSTVGGEQFF

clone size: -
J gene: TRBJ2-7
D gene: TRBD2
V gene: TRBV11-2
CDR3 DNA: TGTGCCAGCACCTCAGGTAGCGGGTTCGAATTATACGAGCAGTACTTC
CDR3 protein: CASTSGSGFELYEQYF

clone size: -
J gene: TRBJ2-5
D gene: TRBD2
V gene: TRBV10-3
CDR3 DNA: TGTGCCATCAGAGAAGCGGGAGGGTTCGGGAAAGAGACCCAGTACTTC
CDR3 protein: CAIREAGGFGKETQYF

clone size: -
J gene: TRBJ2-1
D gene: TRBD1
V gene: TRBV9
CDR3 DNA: TGTGCCAGCAGCGTAGTCGCCCTGACAGGGGGCACCTACAATGAGCAGTTCTTC
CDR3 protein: CASSVVALTGGTYNEQFF

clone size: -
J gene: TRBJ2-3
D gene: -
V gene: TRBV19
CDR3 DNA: TGTGCCAGTAGTCAGCTCCCGACAGAGCTGGGCACAGATACGCAGTATTTT
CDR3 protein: CASSQLPTELGTDTQYF

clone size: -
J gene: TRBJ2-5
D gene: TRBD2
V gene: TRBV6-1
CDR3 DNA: TGTGCCAGCAGTGAAGGCGGGAGGGCCATGGAGACCCAGTACTTC
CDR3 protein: CASSEGGRAMETQYF

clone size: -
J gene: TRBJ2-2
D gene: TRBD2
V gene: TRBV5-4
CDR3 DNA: TGTGCCAGCAGCAGCCGGACTAGGCCCCTTACCCCCACCGGGGAGCTGTTTTTT
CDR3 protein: CASSSRTRPLTPTGELFF

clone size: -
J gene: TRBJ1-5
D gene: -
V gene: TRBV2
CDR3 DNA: TGTGCCTCACAGGGTCATAGCAATCAGCCCCAGCATTTT
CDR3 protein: CASQGHSNQPQHF